A single sample is the source of the 8 T cell receptor beta chains below, sequenced in a study of blood T cell repertoires in COVID-19 (dated by TCRdb to about 2020). The library came from the immunoSEQ multiplex PCR assay. TCRdb holds this immuneACCESS table with in-frame rearrangements only. Some clones are missing; in checked studies, unresolved V genes explain under half, and the rest has no known cause. In all, the sample holds about 180,000 clones, and 86% of those were seen once. The top ten constitute more than 7.5% of the sample. Source material: PBMCs or T cells enriched from blood (not recorded which). The source of these receptors is a woman aged 30 to 39 who had recovered from COVID-19.

This chain connects TRBV3-1 (or the pseudogene TRBV3-2) to TRBJ1-2; D might be TRBD1 (5 bases). This CDR3 is 19 amino acids long. The germline gives CDR1 LGHDT, CDR2 YNNKEL (reference sequence). The V gene lost 0 bases and the J gene lost 3 bases, with 23 bases spanning the gap. The CDR3 DNA reads as TGTGCCAGCAGCCAAGATCCTTTTGGGGCCAGACCACTTGACTATGGCTACACCTTC. This translates into CASSQDPFGARPLDYGYTF.

The chain carries TRBV19 and TRBJ2-2, with 8 bases matching TRBD1. Trimming took 7 bases from V and 3 from J; bases not matched to a gene: 4. The length of the CDR3 is 14 residues. The germline CDR1 and CDR2 sequences are LNHDA and SQIVND (reference sequence). CDR3: CASNQGAHTGELFF. For the CDR3, the DNA is TGTGCCAGTAACCAGGGGGCCCACACCGGGGAGCTGTTTTTT.

This clone was picked up a small number of times. CDR3 residues: CASSPGTGSEQYF. The CDR3 DNA is TGTGCCAGCAGTCCCGGGACAGGCAGCGAGCAGTACTTC. The chain has TRBV27 and TRBJ2-7; 8 bases agree with TRBD1. CDR1 and CDR2 (germline): MNHEY, SMNVEV (reference sequence). The length of the CDR3 is 13 residues. V was clipped by 5 bases and J by 6 bases; unmatched bases: 6.

The rearrangement joins TRBV5-6 to TRBJ2-7; a possible D gene is TRBD2 (5 bases). CDR1 and CDR2 from the germline V gene are SGHDT and YYEEEE. V lost 8 bases and J 6 bases, leaving 18 bases between the germline ends. This CDR3 has 13 residues. CDR3 sequence reads: CASTDSPPSEQYF. CDR3 in DNA: TGTGCCAGTACGGACTCCCCGCCGAGCGAGCAGTACTTC.

The chain carries TRBV19 and TRBJ1-2, with 10 bases aligning to TRBD1. The length of the CDR3 is 15 residues. Germline values: CDR1 LNHDA, CDR2 SQIVND (reference sequence). V shed 5 bases and J 2 bases; nucleotides not matched to a gene: 5. The CDR3 region has the DNA TGTGCCAGTAGTCCAGGGGACAGGGGCAACTATGGCTACACCTTC. Amino acid sequence: CASSPGDRGNYGYTF.

The CDR3 spells CASSPEIFNQPQHF. As DNA, the CDR3 is TGTGCCAGCAGCCCCGAGATCTTTAATCAGCCCCAGCATTTT. The V gene is TRBV3-1 (or the pseudogene TRBV3-2), the J gene TRBJ1-5; no clear D gene. V lost 4 bases and J 4 bases, leaving 11 bases between the germline ends. CDR3 length equals 14 residues. Germline CDR1 reads LGHDT; CDR2 reads YNNKEL (reference sequence).

The V gene is TRBV28, the J gene TRBJ2-7; D is uncertain. The CDR3 sequence is 14 residues long. V was trimmed by 8 bases and J by 0 bases, leaving 14 bases between them. Per the germline V gene, CDR1 is MDHEN and CDR2 is SYDVKM. In DNA form, the CDR3 reads TGTGCCAGCGCGCAAGTACTTGACTCCTACGAGCAGTACTTC. This gives the protein CASAQVLDSYEQYF. Filled out from reference TRBV28 and TRBJ2-7, the complete variable domain reads DVKVTQSSRYLVKRTGEKVFLECVQDMDHENMFWYRQDPGLGLRLIYFSYDVKMKEKGDIPEGYSVSREKKERFSLILESASTNQTSMYLCASAQVLDSYEQYFGPGTRLTVT.

The table lists this clone with a count of one. The rearrangement joins TRBV15 to TRBJ2-7, with D possibly being TRBD2 (5 bases). Germline V CDR1 and CDR2: LNHNV, YYDKDF (reference sequence). Trimming left V 5 bases short and J 2 bases short, with 10 bases between. The CDR3 covers 13 residues. For the CDR3, the DNA is TGTGCCACCAGCTGGGAGCGCACCTACGAGCAGTACTTC. Translated, it gives CATSWERTYEQYF.